The source of this T cell receptor (beta chain) is a study of cytomegalovirus exposure and HLA in healthy donors. Study-wide results and caveats: Usually a TCR sequence was rare, but some public TCRs were found in many donors. Researchers counted 150 to 200 TCR beta chains as cytomegalovirus-associated. In a later analysis, first-cohort TCR clusters were found to tend to co-occur in the roughly 120 validation repertoires.

The trim removed 5 bases at V and 0 bases at J, leaving 11 bases unmatched. This CDR3 comprises 17 residues. The V gene's germline CDR1 is SGHDT and CDR2 YYEEEE. Some clones are missing from TCRdb's copy, which holds only in-frame ones; the method was immunoSEQ multiplex PCR. This sample has fewer than 120,000 clones, with approximately 87% found just once. Turning to this clone: As yet, its antigen is unknown.

The sequenced sample was PBMCs. The receptor's source is a young woman in good health and CMV-seropositive. This chain uses TRBV5-6 with TRBJ2-3, with 8 bases fitting TRBD1. CDR3 DNA: TGTGCCAGCAGTTTACCAGGGGGCGGGACTAGCACAGATACGCAGTATTTT. The encoded protein is CASSLPGGGTSTDTQYF.